Listed below are T cell receptor beta chains from one sample, sequenced in a study of Graves' ophthalmopathy and Graves' hyperthyroidism. TCRdb re-analysed the multiplex PCR reads in MiXCR, keeping a single row per CDR3 protein. This sample has over a million distinct CDR3 sequences, with about 38% found just once. The source material was peripheral blood or thyroid tissue (not recorded which). The receptors derive from an adult man with Graves' hyperthyroidism. CDR3s include the opening cysteine and the closing phenylalanine or tryptophan. D genes are given only for firm matches. Expanded clones get a size class; other rows say once, few or many, or leave the size out.

J: TRBJ1-5
size: few
D: TRBD1
V: TRBV28
DNA: TGTGCCAGCGGGGGGACAGCTAATCAGCCCCAGCATTTT
CDR3: CASGGTANQPQHF

J: TRBJ1-5
size: .
D: TRBD1
V: TRBV15
DNA: TGTGCCACCAGCAGAGATGGGGGACAGGGGAATCAGCCCCAGCATTTT
CDR3: CATSRDGGQGNQPQHF

J: TRBJ2-2
size: .
D: .
V: TRBV2
DNA: TGTGCCAGCAGTTCATCATTAGCGGTTATGAACACCGGGGAGCTGTTTTTT
CDR3: CASSSSLAVMNTGELFF

J: TRBJ1-2
size: .
D: .
V: TRBV6-5
DNA: TGTGCCAGCAGTTACTCGAAGATGACGGGTGACTATGGCTACACCTTC
CDR3: CASSYSKMTGDYGYTF

J: TRBJ2-2
size: many
D: .
V: TRBV11-2
DNA: TGTGCCAGCAGCTTATCTGGCGGGGAGCTGTTTTTT
CDR3: CASSLSGGELFF

J: TRBJ1-5
size: many
D: .
V: TRBV19
DNA: TGTGCCAGTAGTATCATGAGGGAAAATCAGCCCCAGCATTTT
CDR3: CASSIMRENQPQHF

J: TRBJ2-7
size: many
D: .
V: TRBV29-1
DNA: TGCAGCGTCGCAGGGTCTAGCCTAGACGAGCAGTACTTC
CDR3: CSVAGSSLDEQYF

J: TRBJ1-5
size: .
D: TRBD1
V: TRBV10-3
DNA: TGTGCCATCAGCAAAACAGGGGAACAGCCCCAGCATTTT
CDR3: CAISKTGEQPQHF

J: TRBJ2-7
size: many
D: .
V: TRBV7-2
DNA: TGTGCCAGCAGCTTAGGGGGGGGGCGCGCAACCCACGAGCAGTACTTC
CDR3: CASSLGGGRATHEQYF

J: TRBJ2-2
size: .
D: .
V: TRBV5-1
DNA: TGCGCCAGCATCTCGGAGGGGGCTGCCGGGGAGCTGTTTTTT
CDR3: CASISEGAAGELFF

J: TRBJ1-1
size: .
D: .
V: TRBV5-1
DNA: TGCGCCAGCGGCTGGGGCGCCCAGGGGACTGAAGCTTTCTTT
CDR3: CASGWGAQGTEAFF

J: TRBJ2-2
size: few
D: .
V: TRBV20-1
DNA: TGCAGTGCTCGTACAGGGTCCGGGGAGCTGTTTTTT
CDR3: CSARTGSGELFF

J: TRBJ1-6
size: many
D: TRBD1
V: TRBV12-3/TRBV12-4
DNA: TGTGCCAGCAGCCGGACAGGGGGCAATTCACCCCTCCACTTT
CDR3: CASSRTGGNSPLHF

J: TRBJ2-7
size: .
D: TRBD1
V: TRBV15
DNA: TGTGCCACCAGCAGTGAGCAGGGGGCATCGTACGAGCAGTACTTC
CDR3: CATSSEQGASYEQYF

J: TRBJ1-6
size: few
D: .
V: TRBV7-8
DNA: TGTGCCAGCAGTTTAGCCGCAGGCTCCTATAATTCACCCCTCCACTTT
CDR3: CASSLAAGSYNSPLHF

J: TRBJ2-3
size: few
D: TRBD1
V: TRBV7-2
DNA: TGTGCCAGCATCTACGGGACAGGGAGCACAGATACGCAGTATTTT
CDR3: CASIYGTGSTDTQYF

J: TRBJ2-7
size: .
D: .
V: TRBV10-3
DNA: TGTGCCAGCAGTGCGCTTAGTCCTACTCGGGAGCAGTACTTC
CDR3: CASSALSPTREQYF

J: TRBJ2-2
size: .
D: .
V: TRBV7-9
DNA: TGTGCCAGCAGCTTTTTCGGACAGAACACCGGGGAGCTGTTTTTT
CDR3: CASSFFGQNTGELFF

J: TRBJ1-4
size: .
D: .
V: TRBV5-1
DNA: TGCGCCAGCAGAATTGACAGATATAATGAAAAACTGTTTTTT
CDR3: CASRIDRYNEKLFF

J: TRBJ1-2
size: .
D: .
V: TRBV12-3/TRBV12-4
DNA: TGTGCCAGCAGCCTTGAGAGGGGAGTCGGCTACACCTTC
CDR3: CASSLERGVGYTF

J: TRBJ2-7
size: .
D: .
V: TRBV4-1
DNA: TGCGCCAGCAGCCAAGTGCGGGGACTTCAACTCTACGAGCAGTACTTC
CDR3: CASSQVRGLQLYEQYF

J: TRBJ2-5
size: .
D: TRBD2
V: TRBV7-9
DNA: TGTGCCAGCAGCTTAGTCGCCAAAGCGGGAGGGCTGAAGACCCAGTACTTC
CDR3: CASSLVAKAGGLKTQYF

J: TRBJ1-4
size: .
D: .
V: TRBV5-1
DNA: TGCGCCAGCAGCTTGAGTCAGCCGCGGAAGGAAAAACTGTTTTTT
CDR3: CASSLSQPRKEKLFF

J: TRBJ1-2
size: many
D: .
V: TRBV6-5
DNA: TGTGCCAGCAGTTACCTGACAGGCTATGGCTACACCTTC
CDR3: CASSYLTGYGYTF

J: TRBJ1-2
size: .
D: .
V: TRBV15
DNA: TGTGCCACCAGCAGAGAAGGGTTGGAGATCTATGGCTACACCTTC
CDR3: CATSREGLEIYGYTF

J: TRBJ1-5
size: .
D: .
V: TRBV20-1
DNA: TGCAGTGCTAGAGATTTAGGCACGGGGAATCAGCCCCAGCATTTT
CDR3: CSARDLGTGNQPQHF

J: TRBJ2-7
size: many
D: .
V: TRBV11-2
DNA: TGTGCCAGCAGCTTAGAGCCGGGTCCCTACGAGCAGTACTTC
CDR3: CASSLEPGPYEQYF

J: TRBJ1-1
size: .
D: TRBD1
V: TRBV7-9
DNA: TGTGCCAGCAGCTTGGAATGGGGACAGCAAGCTTTCTTT
CDR3: CASSLEWGQQAFF